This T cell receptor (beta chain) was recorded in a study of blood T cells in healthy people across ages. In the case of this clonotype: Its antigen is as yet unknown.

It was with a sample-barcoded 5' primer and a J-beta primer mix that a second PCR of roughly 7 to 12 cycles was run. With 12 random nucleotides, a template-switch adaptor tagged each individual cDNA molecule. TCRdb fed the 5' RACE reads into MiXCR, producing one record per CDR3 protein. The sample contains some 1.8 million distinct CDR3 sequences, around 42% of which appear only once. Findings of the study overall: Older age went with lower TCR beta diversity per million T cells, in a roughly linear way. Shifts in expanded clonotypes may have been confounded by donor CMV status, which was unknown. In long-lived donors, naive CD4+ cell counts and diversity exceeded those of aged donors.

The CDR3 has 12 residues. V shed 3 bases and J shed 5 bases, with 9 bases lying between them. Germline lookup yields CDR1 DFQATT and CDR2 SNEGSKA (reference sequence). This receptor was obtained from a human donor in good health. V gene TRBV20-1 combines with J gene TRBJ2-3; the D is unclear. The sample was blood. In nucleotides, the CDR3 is TGCAGTGCTAGCGGGTGGGGAGATACGCAGTATTTT. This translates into CSASGWGDTQYF.